This T cell receptor beta chain was sequenced in a study of response to subunit inactivated influenza vaccine. CDR1 is SGHDT, CDR2 YYEEEE, per germline. The V gene lost 0 bases and the J gene lost 7 bases, with 14 bases spanning the gap. This CDR3 comprises 15 residues. TCRdb recomputed calls from the RT-PCR reads with MiXCR, one row per CDR3 protein. The sample contains under 200,000 distinct CDR3 sequences, roughly 12% of which appear only once. These same data were also listed under a study on T cells expressing NK-cell markers. As that report states: Synthesis of TCR beta cDNA relied on 5'RACE template switching carrying UMIs.

The V gene is TRBV5-6, the J gene TRBJ1-3; D is unresolved. The source of this sequence is a man aged 45-60 years who received an inactivated influenza vaccine. The sequencing used CD8+ T cells sorted from PBMCs, collected 11 to 12 days after vaccination. Here the CDR3 reads CASSLARQFENTIYF. The CDR3 nucleotides read TGTGCCAGCAGCTTGGCCCGTCAGTTTGAGAACACCATATATTTT.